The clone carrying this T cell receptor (beta chain) was observed at least ten times. What it recognizes is unknown. The sample comes from a study of Graves' ophthalmopathy and Graves' hyperthyroidism. This CDR3 contains 14 residues. Germline loops: CDR1 SQVTM, CDR2 ANQGSEA. V was trimmed by 0 bases and J by 1 base, leaving 9 bases between them. Scientists amplified the TCR beta CDR3 regions from RNA transcripts. HTBI-primed first-round RT-PCR preceded second-round multiplex PCR. A single record per CDR3 protein comes from TCRdb applying MiXCR to the multiplex PCR reads. There are almost 750,000 distinct CDR3 sequences in the sample; roughly 40% occur only once, and approximately 46% lies in the top ten. Ophthalmopathy donors were characterized by moderate-to-severe activity, CAS of at least 3, NOSPECS of at least 4, and duration under 3 months. Reliance was placed on clinical symptoms, serum thyroxine, TRAb, thyroid ultrasound and orbital computed tomography for diagnosis.

Study outcomes and limitations: In blood appeared most of the expanded thyroid clonotypes whose frequency exceeded 0.001.

This rearrangement joins TRBV29-1 to TRBJ1-1; D might be TRBD1 (5 bases). This TCR was sampled from an adult man with Graves' ophthalmopathy. Sequencing used peripheral blood. For the CDR3, the DNA is TGCAGCGTTGAAGATAGGGGTTCGAACACTGAAGCTTTCTTT. Amino acid sequence: CSVEDRGSNTEAFF. The variable domain in full, completed from reference TRBV29-1 and TRBJ1-1, reads SAVISQKPSRDICQRGTSLTIQCQVDSQVTMMFWYRQQPGQSLTLIATANQGSEATYESGFVIDKFPISRPNLTFSTLTVSNMSPEDSSIYLCSVEDRGSNTEAFFGQGTRLTVV.